This is a list of T cell receptor beta chains from one sample in a study of metastatic and nonmetastatic thyroid tumors. MiXCR re-clonotyped the PCR reads for TCRdb. The sample shows around 25,000 clones, roughly 26% of them seen only once. The source material was blood. The receptors were gathered from a female donor with papillary thyroid cancer or a benign thyroid nodule (not recorded which). Some clones in this sample may be carry-over from other donors' samples. Both conserved end residues are trimmed from each CDR3. For some rows the clone size is stated as once, few or many, or as a class when expanded; others skip it.

V	J	size	CDR3
TRBV4-2	TRBJ2-3	.	ASSQDVGGPGTDTQY
TRBV4-1	TRBJ1-1	.	ASSQESTNTEAF
TRBV20-1	TRBJ2-7	.	SAGPLAGGFHEQY
TRBV19	TRBJ1-2	medium-sized	ASTPPGQGRNGYT
TRBV28	TRBJ1-6	medium-sized	ASTLPRGSLH
TRBV7-8	TRBJ2-3	many	ASSLPGFNTQY
TRBV28	TRBJ1-1	many	ASSPSWHEAF
TRBV27	TRBJ2-2	many	ASSPWNTGELF
TRBV3-1	TRBJ2-3	.	ASSYSTDTQY
TRBV5-8	TRBJ1-4	.	ASSPRYRGPNEKLF
TRBV7-8	TRBJ2-6	.	ASSLDQGAGAYFLT
TRBV27	TRBJ1-2	medium-sized	ASSLGGTHPGYT
TRBV5-6	TRBJ1-1	many	ASSLASQGFLAF
TRBV20-1	TRBJ1-3	.	SAILLSGNTIY
TRBV5-1	TRBJ2-1	many	ASSPSGLGLGNEQF
TRBV24-1	TRBJ2-1	medium-sized	ATSDLPSGRFGSYNEQF
TRBV19	TRBJ1-1	medium-sized	AKTRRVNTEAF
TRBV20-1	TRBJ1-2	many	SPRPVQATNYGYT
TRBV2	TRBJ1-2	.	ASSVTGANDGYT
TRBV18	TRBJ1-6	medium-sized	ASSRSGQNSPLH
TRBV20-1	TRBJ2-5	many	SPRPGPQSGTQY
TRBV5-1	TRBJ2-3	many	ASSLSDTQY
TRBV20-1	TRBJ2-7	medium-sized	SATSGQFLDEQY
TRBV6-4	TRBJ2-3	few	AISCGERDTQY
TRBV9	TRBJ1-2	many	AISPGADYGYT
TRBV19	TRBJ1-4	many	ASTGGRGGEKLF
TRBV7-6	TRBJ2-1	few	ASSLPSAGGFYNEQF
TRBV11-1	TRBJ1-2	.	ASSFRGRDPANYGYT
TRBV7-2	TRBJ2-1	.	ASSLAVGGDQGEQF
TRBV27	TRBJ2-5	few	ASSFRPVPQLRETQY
TRBV6-2/TRBV6-3	TRBJ2-2	.	ASSYGITGRNTGELF
TRBV2	TRBJ1-4	many	ASRAYGGLRGEKLF
TRBV4-2	TRBJ2-7	many	ASSQSLKGYEQY
TRBV20-1	TRBJ2-3	medium-sized	SAVPADTQY